This TCR beta chain was identified during a study of blood T cell repertoires in COVID-19 (dated by TCRdb to 2020 to 2022). About the study as a whole: Samples covering the acute and convalescent phases of COVID-19 were provided by collaborators in the United States, Italy and Spain. The material from the prospective study consisted of cDNA or gDNA derived from T cells, B-cell-depleted T cells, or PBMCs. The dataset comprised deeply sampled blood TCRbeta repertoires from subjects exposed to, actively infected with, or recovered from COVID-19. A freely available public database, intended as a resource for researchers studying the immune response to SARS-CoV-2, is where the repertoires were released. The samples were drawn from two sources: the first 160 participants of the ongoing ImmuneRACE study, and 1,000 to 1,500 subjects contributed by 6 global collaborators. Sample metadata almost always included a de-identified subject ID, COVID-19 status, age in years and sex. HLA class I and class II types, where available, came from metadata supplied by the sample provider rather than from assay-based typing. The paper's findings and limits, for the study overall: How much clinical and demographic metadata was included differed by source and by participant, and the metadata was provided uncurated.

As for this clone: This receptor's antigen is unknown. No base-level quality is on record; no much larger clone is a single base apart.

Collaborating institutions collected whole blood in K2EDTA tubes following their own protocols. For TCRbeta analysis, collaborator samples were shipped as frozen whole blood, as isolated PBMCs, or as DNA extracted from either sample type. TCRbeta CDR3 regions were amplified from genomic DNA by means of the immunoSEQ Assay, a bias-controlled multiplex PCR. As for the original processing: The number of nucleated cells in each sample was estimated from the amplification of reference gene primers within the assay. To quantify the absolute abundance of each unique TCRbeta CDR3 rearrangement, sequence reads were collapsed and filtered. Productive Simpson clonality was computed per sample as the square root of Simpson's diversity index over productive rearrangements. The immuneACCESS repertoire file appears here via TCRdb, limited to in-frame rearrangements. These files lack a portion of the clones; in checked studies, under half of the deficit traces to unresolved V genes, and the cause of the others is not known. That table supplies the V and J calls and clone size; D and trimming were determined from the DNA. The sample profile shows about 140,000 clones; roughly 89% of them were found once. Clones ranked in the top ten supply around 5% of the sample.

The CDR3 numbers 19 residues from cysteine through phenylalanine. The entry retains the CDR3 DNA only, 57 bases that are in frame from base 1. For CDR1 and CDR2, the germline V gene lists ENHRY and SYGVKD. Trimmed from V: 5 bases; trimmed from J: 3 bases; junction bases lacking a gene match: 20. The sample comprised peripheral blood. The clonotype was recovered from a human donor in a cohort sampled during active COVID-19. The rearrangement joined TRBV10-3 to TRBJ2-5; 8 nucleotides in the junction match TRBD2. The sequence in DNA is TGTGCCATCAGTTCACGAACACTAGCGGATACACCTCTCAAAGAGACCCAGTACTTC. It codes for CAISSRTLADTPLKETQYF.